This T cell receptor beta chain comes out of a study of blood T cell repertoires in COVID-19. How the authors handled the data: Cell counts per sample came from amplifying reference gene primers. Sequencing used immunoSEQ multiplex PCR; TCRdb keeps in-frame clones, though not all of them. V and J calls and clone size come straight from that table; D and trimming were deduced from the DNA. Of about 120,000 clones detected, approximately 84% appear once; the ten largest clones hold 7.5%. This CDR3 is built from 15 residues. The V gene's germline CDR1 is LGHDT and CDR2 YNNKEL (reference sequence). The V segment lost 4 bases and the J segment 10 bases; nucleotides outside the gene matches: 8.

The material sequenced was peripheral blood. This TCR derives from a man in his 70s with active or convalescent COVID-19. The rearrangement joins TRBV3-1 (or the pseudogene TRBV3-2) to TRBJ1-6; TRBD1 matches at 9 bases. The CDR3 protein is CASSRLPGQGSPLHF. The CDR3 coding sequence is TGTGCCAGCAGCCGTCTTCCGGGACAGGGATCACCCCTCCACTTT.